Below, 12 T cell receptor beta chains from the same sample are listed, as sequenced in a study of human T cells and chemical hapten exposure. Regarding time point: patch test 2, 6 weeks after DPC sensitization. Specified treatment: therapeutic diphenylcyclopropenone sensitization with weekly scalp DPC. TCRdb recomputed calls from the RACE reads with MiXCR, one row per CDR3 protein. The sample has approximately 350,000 distinct CDR3 sequences; just under 6.5% are singletons. The material was whole blood, obtained in connection with sensitization to the hapten diphenylcyclopropenone (DPC). These receptor sequences come from a woman aged 18 to 35 with alopecia areata. Some clones in this sample may be carry-over from other donors' samples.

With respect to this clonotype: This may be a read error: a much more frequent sequence differs by one nucleotide. The V and J genes are TRBV6-6 and TRBJ1-4; 8 nucleotides align to TRBD1. CDR3 size: 18 residues. Germline V gene data show CDR1 as MNHNY and CDR2 as SVGAGI (reference sequence). CDR3 DNA: TGTGCCAGCAGTTACTCACCCCGACGACAGGGGAGTAATGAAAAACAGTTTTTT. Translation: CASSYSPRRQGSNEKQFF.

This clonotype was recorded at least ten times. The chain uses TRBV5-1 and TRBJ2-3, with 7 positions matching TRBD1. The CDR3 has 15 amino acids. Germline V lookup: CDR1 SGHRS, CDR2 YFSETQ. With V trimmed by 5 bases and J by 4 bases, 10 bases remained unmatched. The CDR3 DNA reads TGCGCCAGCAGGCTTGGGACAGTAGGACCAGATACGCAGTATTTT. Its protein is CASRLGTVGPDTQYF.

This clonotype was counted between two and nine times. The rearrangement uses TRBV4-2 and TRBJ1-1; D remains unclear. Trimming shortened V by 3 bases and J by 4 bases, and 15 bases separated the two germline ends. This CDR3 comprises 15 residues. Germline V lookup: CDR1 LGHNA, CDR2 YNFKEQ. The CDR3 nucleotides read TGTGCCAGCAGCCAGGCTGGACCCTCGACCACTGAAGCTTTCTTT. It yields the protein CASSQAGPSTTEAFF.

There are many counts of this clonotype. This sequence joins TRBV29-1 and TRBJ1-2; D is unresolved. The CDR3 loop spans 14 amino acids. V lost 8 bases and J lost 11, with 27 bases in between. The V gene's germline CDR1 is SQVTM and CDR2 ANQGSEA. CDR3 residues: CSLTERRRSSRYTF. DNA for the CDR3: TGCAGCCTTACCGAGAGGCGACGTAGTTCGAGATACACCTTC.

The J gene is TRBJ1-5, the V gene TRBV6-5; D call uncertain. The CDR3 is made up of 13 amino acids. The V gene lost 6 bases and the J gene lost 7 bases, with 13 bases spanning the gap. Germline-derived CDR1 and CDR2 are MNHEY and SVGAGI. The CDR3 coding sequence is TGTGCCAGCAGCCCAGGTTTGAGCCAGCCCCAGCATTTT. The encoded protein is CASSPGLSQPQHF.

This clonotype was picked up many times. J is TRBJ1-5 and V is TRBV4-3; D may be TRBD1 (5 bases). V lost 2 bases and J 5 bases, leaving 16 bases between the germline ends. The CDR3 has 16 residues. Per the germline V gene, CDR1 is LGHNA and CDR2 is YSLEER. The CDR3 coding sequence is TGCGCCAGCAGCCAATCGGCTGTTCAGGGACATCAGCCCCAGCATTTT. It codes for CASSQSAVQGHQPQHF.

This clonotype was detected a few times. V gene TRBV6-5 combines with J gene TRBJ2-3; 7 nucleotides line up with TRBD2. The V and J ends lost 6 bases and 9 bases, in that order; junction bases with no gene match: 3. The CDR3 extends over 11 amino acids. The germline V gene encodes CDR1 MNHEY and CDR2 SVGAGI. CDR3 DNA: TGTGCCAGCAGCCATAGCGGGACGCAGTATTTT. It encodes CASSHSGTQYF.

V gene TRBV11-1 combines with J gene TRBJ2-7; perhaps TRBD2 as D (7 bases). V lost 4 bases, J lost 5 bases, and 24 bases lay in between. This CDR3 comprises 17 residues. The germline V gene encodes CDR1 SGHAT and CDR2 FQDESV (reference sequence). CDR3 bases: TGTGCCAGCAGCTCCGAAATCGCGGGGGCGCCCAGGAACGAGCAGTACTTC. It translates to CASSSEIAGAPRNEQYF.

This clonotype was observed at least ten times. The chain employs TRBV6-6 and TRBJ2-1; 9 nucleotides align to TRBD2. There are 14 residues in the CDR3. Germline assignment: CDR1 MNHNY and CDR2 SVGAGI (reference sequence). V lost 5 bases to trimming and J lost 5 bases; unmatched junction nucleotides: 4. In DNA, the CDR3 is TGTGCCAGCAGTAATCAGCGGGGGGACAATGAGCAGTTCTTC. It is translated as CASSNQRGDNEQFF.

In this sample, this clonotype turned up a few times. The chain has TRBV11-2 and TRBJ2-3, with 8 bases that match TRBD2. Trimming at V came to 0 bases and at J to 5 bases, leaving 10 bases not matched to a gene. From germline, CDR1 is SGHAT and CDR2 FQNNGV. The CDR3 runs to 17 residues. The CDR3 coding sequence is TGTGCCAGCAGCTTAGATGAGCGGGGGAGTTGGGAAGATACGCAGTATTTT. Its translation is CASSLDERGSWEDTQYF.

This clonotype has only a few counts. The rearrangement links TRBV20-1 to TRBJ1-2; D may be TRBD1 (5 bases). The CDR3 covers 15 residues. V shed 1 base and J shed 0 bases, with 12 bases lying between them. Germline lookup yields CDR1 DFQATT and CDR2 SNEGSKA (reference sequence). The chain's CDR3 is CSARGDLGANYGYTF. CDR3 sequence (DNA): TGCAGTGCTAGAGGGGATTTGGGGGCTAACTATGGCTACACCTTC.

The sample holds many counts of this clonotype. V usage is TRBV7-2 and J usage is TRBJ1-6; no reliable D call. This CDR3 region has 16 residues. Trimming took 5 bases from V and 0 from J, leaving 11 bases between them. Germline V gives CDR1 SGHTA, CDR2 FQGNSA. The CDR3 protein is CASSPQSSSYNSPLHF. The CDR3 DNA reads TGTGCCAGCAGCCCACAGTCTAGCTCCTATAATTCACCCCTCCACTTT.